The subject of this entry is one T cell receptor beta chain. The antigen is not known. As it was prepared, the TCRbeta library received unique molecular identifiers. TCRdb called the PCR reads again in MiXCR, with one record for every CDR3 protein. The sample has 800,000 to 1,000,000 distinct CDR3 sequences, about 31% seen once. The data stem from a study of T-cell reconstitution after alpha-beta-depleted transplantation in children. Study-wide results and caveats: A year had passed since transplant, and T-cell counts and diversity by then came mostly from newly produced T cells. The study reportedly traced alpha-beta T cells about two months after transplant to several hundred expanded graft clones. Surviving recipient cells, namely T cells and thymic progenitors, were the source of high day-60 TCRbeta diversity in some patients.

The germline V and J ends were trimmed by 0 bases and 6 bases, with 13 bases remaining between them. The CDR3 totals 14 residues. Germline V gene sequence: CDR1 SGHRS, CDR2 YFSETQ. The sample in question was PBMCs, mostly from graft donor cells, obtained 360 days after TCRalphabeta/CD19-depleted stem cell transplant. The receptor was derived from a boy less than two years old who had a stem cell transplant for SCID, so the T cells may come from the graft donor. The genes are TRBV5-1 and TRBJ2-7, with D unresolved. CDR3 DNA sequence: TGCGCCAGCAGCTTGGGGGTACCCCTACTCGAGCAGTACTTC. As protein: CASSLGVPLLEQYF.